This TCR beta chain was sequenced in a study of cytomegalovirus exposure and HLA in healthy donors. PCR amplification relied on 60 Vbeta primers (plus 13 Jbeta primers). Source study methods: In a later analysis, around 87 million unique TCR beta chains included roughly 11 million shared by two or more donors. Generated by immunoSEQ multiplex PCR, the TCRdb table keeps only in-frame clones and is missing some. From that table come the V and J calls and clone size; the DNA was used to work out D and trimming. The table shows about 200,000 clones, with 70% to 85% occurring only once. The CDR3 has 13 residues. The germline V gene encodes CDR1 SQVTM and CDR2 ANQGSEA. Trimming left V 6 bases short and J 4 bases short, with 12 bases between.

V is TRBV29-1 and J is TRBJ2-2; TRBD1 is a possible D gene (6 bases). The sample was PBMCs. The sequence came from a woman between 25 and 40 years old in good health and CMV-seropositive. CDR3 in amino acids: CSVKTGFTGELFF. CDR3 DNA sequence: TGCAGCGTGAAAACAGGGTTCACCGGGGAGCTGTTTTTT.